The next 26 T cell receptor beta chains were all read from a single sample in a study of blood T cell repertoires in COVID-19. The repertoire was sequenced with immunoSEQ multiplex PCR; TCRdb's copy has only in-frame clones and lacks some. The sample yields fewer than 120,000 clones, around nine tenths seen once. The sample was peripheral blood. Source of these receptors: a human donor in a cohort sampled during active COVID-19.

The gene calls are TRBV6-5 and TRBJ2-3; possible D gene TRBD2, 6 bases. The CDR3 spans 15 residues. The V end lost 6 bases, the J end lost 1 base, and 14 bases lay between the germline ends. Looked up from germline, CDR1 is MNHEY and CDR2 is SVGAGI. CDR3 residues: CASRLTQRGTDTQYF. Written as DNA, the CDR3 is TGTGCCAGCAGATTAACCCAGCGGGGCACAGATACGCAGTATTTT.

The rearrangement uses TRBV7-9 and TRBJ1-2; 8 nucleotides line up with TRBD1. V dropped 5 bases and J dropped 3; count of bases not matched to a gene: 8. The CDR3 consists of 15 residues. The germline V gene encodes CDR1 SEHNR and CDR2 FQNEAQ (reference sequence). The CDR3 DNA reads TGTGCCAGCAGCCCCACGACAGGGGAGCACTATGGCTACACCTTC. It yields the protein CASSPTTGEHYGYTF.

The rearrangement links TRBV25-1 to TRBJ1-2; 7 bases agree with TRBD1. With 4 bases clipped from V and 4 bases from J, the junction kept 3 bases outside the gene matches. The CDR3 is 13 residues long. CDR1 and CDR2 (germline): MGHDK, SYGVNS. The CDR3 sequence is CASSAGTVYGYTF. The DNA for the CDR3 is TGTGCCAGCAGTGCTGGGACAGTCTATGGCTACACCTTC.

V and J are TRBV27 and TRBJ2-3; D is possibly TRBD1 (6 bases). The CDR3 contains 13 residues. V dropped 5 bases and J dropped 5 bases, with 11 bases sitting between them. The V gene's germline CDR1 is MNHEY and CDR2 SMNVEV (reference sequence). The CDR3 sequence: CASSRDRIDTQYF. The CDR3 DNA reads TGTGCCAGCAGTCGAGACAGGATAGATACGCAGTATTTT.

This chain links TRBV10-3 with TRBJ1-1, with D possibly being TRBD1 (6 bases). The CDR3 is 15 residues long. Germline lookup yields CDR1 ENHRY and CDR2 SYGVKD. V was pared by 6 bases and J by 0 bases, with 14 bases between. In DNA, the CDR3 is TGTGCCATCAGGACTCGACAGGACATGAACACTGAAGCTTTCTTT. This encodes CAIRTRQDMNTEAFF.

The J gene is TRBJ2-3, the V gene TRBV5-1, with TRBD2 matching over 11 bases. The CDR3 covers 16 residues. CDR1 SGHRS and CDR2 YFSETQ come from the germline V gene. The V and J ends lost 4 bases and 0 bases, in that order; junction bases with no gene match: 4. The CDR3 nucleotides read TGCGCCAGCAGCCCGGGGACTAGCGGAAGCACAGATACGCAGTATTTT. This sequence encodes CASSPGTSGSTDTQYF.

The V and J genes are TRBV29-1 and TRBJ2-1; TRBD2 aligns across 9 bases. The V gene's germline CDR1 is SQVTM and CDR2 ANQGSEA. V shed 6 bases, J shed 5 bases, and the junction held 11 bases outside the gene matches. The CDR3 sequence is 15 residues long. CDR3 protein: CSVCPGAGGNNEQFF. DNA of the CDR3: TGCAGCGTATGTCCCGGGGCGGGAGGGAACAATGAGCAGTTCTTC.

The chain couples TRBV7-2 to TRBJ1-2; 7 nucleotides line up with TRBD1. The CDR3 is 14 residues long. After removal of 2 bases from V and 10 bases from J, the junction contained 10 bases not matched to a gene. Per germline, CDR1 SGHTA and CDR2 FQGNSA. CDR3 in DNA: TGTGCCAGCAGCTTAATTGGTTCGGGGACAGCCTACACCTTC. It is translated as CASSLIGSGTAYTF.

V and J are TRBV19 and TRBJ1-3; 9 nucleotides line up with TRBD1. Looked up from germline, CDR1 is LNHDA and CDR2 is SQIVND (reference sequence). The junction had 4 bases not matched to a gene; V was cut back by 10 bases and J by 0 bases. This CDR3 comprises 14 residues. The CDR3 coding sequence is TGTGCCACCGGACAGGGGATCTCTGGAAACACCATATATTTT. Residues: CATGQGISGNTIYF.

V and J are TRBV19 and TRBJ1-4, with 10 bases aligning to TRBD1. Germline assignment: CDR1 LNHDA and CDR2 SQIVND (reference sequence). CDR3 size: 15 residues. Losses at the gene ends were 5 bases for V and 8 bases for J; bases not matched to a gene: 8. The DNA for the CDR3 is TGTGCCAGTAGTGCCTCGACAGGGGGCCACGAAAAACTGTTTTTT. It specifies CASSASTGGHEKLFF.

CDR3 protein: CASSVGPAGQHNEQFF. The CDR3 DNA reads TGTGCCAGCAGCGTAGGGCCAGCGGGCCAACACAATGAGCAGTTCTTC. The V gene is TRBV9, the J gene TRBJ2-1; TRBD2 might be the D (6 bases). Germline V CDR1 and CDR2: SGDLS, YYNGEE. The length of the CDR3 is 16 residues. The ends were cut back, 0 bases at V and 5 bases at J, with 15 bases in the middle. The complete variable domain, with remaining parts taken from reference TRBV9 and TRBJ2-1, reads DSGVTQTPKHLITATGQRVTLRCSPRSGDLSVYWYQQSLDQGLQFLIQYYNGEERAKGNILERFSAQQFPDLHSELNLSSLELGDSALYFCASSVGPAGQHNEQFFGPGTRLTVL.

This rearrangement joins TRBV5-4 to TRBJ1-1, with TRBD1 identical over 9 bases. The CDR3 runs to 16 residues. V trimming: 4 bases; J trimming: 3 bases; junction bases outside the gene matches: 10. The germline V gene encodes CDR1 SGHNT and CDR2 YYREEE (reference sequence). CDR3 amino acids: CASSALTGGIDTEAFF. The CDR3 DNA reads as TGTGCCAGCAGCGCACTTACAGGGGGCATTGACACTGAAGCTTTCTTT.

This clone was seen more than once but under ten times. V and J are TRBV15 and TRBJ1-4, with 7 bases fitting TRBD1. The CDR3 contains 17 residues. V shed 2 bases and J 8 bases; nucleotides not matched to a gene: 14. Germline CDR1 and CDR2: LNHNV and YYDKDF (reference sequence). CDR3 nucleotides: TGTGCCACCAGCAGACCGCGGTCGGGACAGACAACGGAAAAACTGTTTTTT. This translates into CATSRPRSGQTTEKLFF.

The chain links TRBV6-5 to TRBJ1-1; no definite D call. The CDR3 length is 13 residues. V lost 5 bases and J 5 bases, leaving 12 bases between the germline ends. The germline V gene has CDR1 MNHEY and CDR2 SVGAGI. This CDR3 is CASSPSGWTEAFF. CDR3 coding DNA: TGTGCCAGCAGTCCCTCCGGGTGGACTGAAGCTTTCTTT.

The V call is TRBV2, the J call TRBJ2-3; D perhaps matches TRBD2 (5 bases). This CDR3 has 14 amino acids. Germline lookup yields CDR1 SNHLY and CDR2 FYNNEI. Deletions cut 4 bases from V and 2 bases from J, with 10 bases between. The CDR3 here is CASSGSGYTDTQYF. The DNA of the CDR3 is TGTGCCAGCAGTGGGAGCGGTTACACAGATACGCAGTATTTT.

This rearrangement joins TRBV2 to TRBJ1-1; 8 bases fit TRBD1. The CDR3 consists of 12 residues. CDR1 is SNHLY and CDR2 is FYNNEI in the germline V gene. V dropped 5 bases and J dropped 12; count of bases not matched to a gene: 8. DNA of the CDR3: TGTGCCAGCAGTTCGGACAGGGTTGATCCTTTCTTT. This gives the protein CASSSDRVDPFF.

V and J are TRBV2 and TRBJ2-7; 12 bases agree with TRBD1. V lost 7 bases to trimming and J lost 5 bases; unmatched junction nucleotides: 9. Germline V gene sequence: CDR1 SNHLY, CDR2 FYNNEI. The length of the CDR3 is 15 residues. The CDR3 loop is CASILGGTGGDEQYF. The CDR3 bases are TGTGCCAGCATCCTAGGAGGGACAGGGGGCGACGAGCAGTACTTC.

The chain has TRBV20-1 and TRBJ1-5; 10 nucleotides align to TRBD1. Germline V gene lookup returns CDR1 DFQATT and CDR2 SNEGSKA (reference sequence). This CDR3 spans 14 amino acids. Trimming cost V 3 bases and J 4 bases; bases outside gene matches: 3. The CDR3 DNA reads TGCAGTGCTAGTAGGGACAGGGGAAATCAGCCCCAGCATTTT. As protein: CSASRDRGNQPQHF.

V usage is TRBV27 and J usage is TRBJ2-5; D unresolved. Germline V CDR1 and CDR2: MNHEY, SMNVEV (reference sequence). The ends were cut back, 4 bases at V and 5 bases at J, with 11 bases in the middle. This CDR3 contains 13 residues. CDR3 region: CASSYGPGETQYF. The CDR3 bases are TGTGCCAGCAGTTACGGCCCCGGGGAGACCCAGTACTTC.

Only one count was recorded for this clone. The rearrangement uses TRBV5-1 and TRBJ1-2; TRBD1 matches at 9 bases. This CDR3 contains 14 residues. Germline values: CDR1 SGHRS, CDR2 YFSETQ. J lost 7 bases, V lost 4 bases, and 8 bases had no gene match. The DNA of the CDR3 is TGCGCCAGCAGCCCGGCCGGGACAGGGTTTGGCTACACCTTC. Amino acid sequence: CASSPAGTGFGYTF.

The rearrangement joins TRBV4-2 to TRBJ2-3, with 8 bases aligning to TRBD2. This CDR3 is 18 amino acids long. The V segment lost 0 bases and the J segment 0 bases; nucleotides outside the gene matches: 8. Germline CDR1 reads LGHNA; CDR2 reads YNFKEQ. CDR3 in amino acids: CASSQEVLAGTSTDTQYF. As DNA, the CDR3 is TGTGCCAGCAGCCAAGAAGTGTTAGCGGGGACTAGCACAGATACGCAGTATTTT.

The CDR3 nucleotides read TGTGCCAGCAGCGGTGACAGTTCCTTCCCCTACGAGCAGTACTTC. It translates to CASSGDSSFPYEQYF. This sequence joins TRBV5-4 and TRBJ2-7, with a tentative D call TRBD1 (5 bases). Germline lookup yields CDR1 SGHNT and CDR2 YYREEE (reference sequence). This CDR3 is built from 15 residues. V lost 4 bases, J lost 2 bases, and 16 bases lay in between.

The chain couples TRBV27 to TRBJ1-2; D is uncertain. CDR3 size: 13 residues. Deletions cut 7 bases from V and 4 bases from J, with 13 bases between. Looked up from germline, CDR1 is MNHEY and CDR2 is SMNVEV (reference sequence). The CDR3 DNA reads as TGTGCCAGCAATCCGGGATTCGGCTATGGCTACACCTTC. It codes for CASNPGFGYGYTF.

J is TRBJ2-7 and V is TRBV18; 7 bases line up with TRBD1. Per the germline V gene, CDR1 is KGHSH and CDR2 is LQKENI. Trimming took 3 bases from V and 3 from J; bases not matched to a gene: 2. The CDR3 extends over 13 amino acids. The CDR3: CASSPGQHYEQYF. The DNA of the CDR3 is TGTGCCAGCTCACCGGGACAGCACTACGAGCAGTACTTC.

V usage is TRBV7-8 and J usage is TRBJ2-5; TRBD1 matches at 8 bases. CDR3 length: 15 residues. V was pared by 2 bases and J by 5 bases, with 7 bases of the junction left unmatched. Germline CDR1 reads SGHVS; CDR2 reads FQNEAQ. CDR3 in DNA: TGTGCCAGCAGCTTACTCACAGGGGGTTGGGAGACCCAGTACTTC. This encodes CASSLLTGGWETQYF.

The rearrangement joins TRBV7-9 to TRBJ2-7, with TRBD2 matching 8 bases. Germline CDR1 SEHNR, CDR2 FQNEAQ (reference sequence). Trimming took 0 bases from V and 2 from J; bases not matched to a gene: 3. The CDR3 is made up of 15 amino acids. The CDR3 loop is CASSLASGAPYEQYF. The CDR3 DNA follows: TGTGCCAGCAGCTTAGCTAGCGGGGCCCCCTACGAGCAGTACTTC. Using reference TRBV7-9 and TRBJ2-7 for the parts outside the CDR3, the full variable domain is DTGVSQNPRHKITKRGQNVTFRCDPISEHNRLYWYRQTLGQGPEFLTYFQNEAQLEKSRLLSDRFSAERPKGSFSTLEIQRTEQGDSAMYLCASSLASGAPYEQYFGPGTRLTVT.